Following are 32 T cell receptor beta chains from one sample sequenced in a study of control samples from healthy donors and cancer patients. Produced via immunoSEQ multiplex PCR; TCRdb's table is partial and in-frame only. The profile shows about 92,000 clones, 82% of them singletons. The material sequenced was blood. Receptors originate from a woman in her sixties or seventies in good health.

The V gene is TRBV4-1, the J gene TRBJ1-1, with D possibly matching TRBD1 (5 bases). This CDR3 has 14 residues. Germline values: CDR1 MGHRA, CDR2 YSYEKL. Trimming took off 1 base at V and 6 bases at J, with 12 bases between the two ends. The CDR3 bases are TGCGCCAGCAGCCAAGCGCGGGGGAGCTCTGAAGCTTTCTTT. Translated: CASSQARGSSEAFF.

The rearrangement uses TRBV27 and TRBJ2-7; unclear D gene. V was trimmed by 6 bases and J by 5 bases, leaving 17 bases between them. The CDR3 runs 14 residues. Looked up from germline, CDR1 is MNHEY and CDR2 is SMNVEV (reference sequence). The CDR3 sequence: CASSSLSSWDEQYF. CDR3 in DNA: TGTGCCAGCAGCTCCTTAAGTTCCTGGGACGAGCAGTACTTC.

The chain links TRBV12-5 to TRBJ1-2; D is possibly TRBD1 (5 bases). V dropped 4 bases and J dropped 3 bases, with 15 bases sitting between them. The CDR3 has 15 amino acids. Germline loops: CDR1 LGHNT, CDR2 FRNRAP. CDR3 DNA sequence: TGTGCTAGTGGTTCCGGGGCCGGGGCAGACTATGGCTACACCTTC. Residues: CASGSGAGADYGYTF. Full variable domain (remainder filled in from reference TRBV12-5 and TRBJ1-2): DARVTQTPRHKVTEMGQEVTMRCQPILGHNTVFWYRQTMMQGLELLAYFRNRAPLDDSGMPKDRFSAEMPDATLATLKIQPSEPRDSAVYFCASGSGAGADYGYTFGSGTRLTVV.

The CDR3 DNA reads TGTGCCAGCAGTTCGCCCGGGACAGGGTTGGACGAGCAGTACTTC. Translation: CASSSPGTGLDEQYF. The rearrangement uses TRBV27 and TRBJ2-7; 9 bases map to TRBD1. Germline V gene sequence: CDR1 MNHEY, CDR2 SMNVEV (reference sequence). The CDR3 extends over 15 amino acids. Losses at the gene ends were 4 bases for V and 5 bases for J; bases not matched to a gene: 9.

The genes are TRBV15 and TRBJ1-1; D is unclear. V gave up 8 bases and J gave up 1 base, with 17 bases separating them. CDR3 size: 15 residues. Germline-derived CDR1 and CDR2 are LNHNV and YYDKDF (reference sequence). CDR3 coding DNA: TGTGCCACCTCCAAAGGAGGTCGGGCGAACACTGAAGCTTTCTTT. Encoded protein: CATSKGGRANTEAFF.

The chain links TRBV15 to TRBJ1-5; TRBD1 might be the D (5 bases). Germline CDR1 is LNHNV and CDR2 is YYDKDF (reference sequence). This CDR3 has 13 residues. The ends were cut back, 1 base at V and 7 bases at J, with 8 bases in the middle. Here the CDR3 reads CATSRGGEQPQHF. The CDR3 DNA sequence: TGTGCCACCAGCAGAGGGGGCGAACAGCCCCAGCATTTT.

The rearrangement joins TRBV9 to TRBJ1-5; perhaps TRBD1 as D (5 bases). The germline gives CDR1 SGDLS, CDR2 YYNGEE. This CDR3 is 15 amino acids long. V lost 0 bases and J 7 bases, leaving 14 bases between the germline ends. The CDR3 nucleotides are TGTGCCAGCAGCGTAGGGGCAGGGTTGGGGCAGCCCCAGCATTTT. It encodes CASSVGAGLGQPQHF.

J is TRBJ2-2 and V is TRBV28; D perhaps matches TRBD1 (5 bases). The V and J ends lost 7 bases and 6 bases respectively, with 12 bases between them. This CDR3 has 13 amino acids. Germline V gene data show CDR1 as MDHEN and CDR2 as SYDVKM. In DNA form, the CDR3 reads TGTGCCAGCAATTTTCGGACATCCGGGGAGCTGTTTTTT. Protein product: CASNFRTSGELFF.

CDR3 residues: CASLLGVEETQYF. As DNA, the CDR3 is TGTGCCAGCTTATTGGGGGTGGAGGAGACCCAGTACTTC. This rearrangement joins TRBV11-2 to TRBJ2-5; tentatively, D is TRBD1 or TRBD2 (5 bases each). The CDR3 extends over 13 amino acids. Trimming removed 8 bases at V and 5 bases at J, with 15 bases between. Germline-derived CDR1 and CDR2 are SGHAT and FQNNGV.

V and J are TRBV14 and TRBJ2-3; 8 bases agree with TRBD1. CDR3 length: 15 amino acids. Per germline, CDR1 SGHDN and CDR2 FVKESK. V shed 1 base and J 3 bases; nucleotides not matched to a gene: 3. The CDR3 DNA sequence: TGTGCCAGCAGCCAAGCAGGGGGCCTGACAGATACGCAGTATTTT. It encodes CASSQAGGLTDTQYF.

The V call is TRBV5-5, the J call TRBJ1-4; 8 bases map to TRBD1. The V gene's germline CDR1 is SGHKS and CDR2 YYEKEE (reference sequence). CDR3 length equals 15 residues. Trimming cost V 0 bases and J 8 bases; bases outside gene matches: 6. CDR3 sequence: CASSLAGQGWEKLFF. The DNA of the CDR3 is TGTGCCAGCAGCTTGGCCGGACAGGGCTGGGAAAAACTGTTTTTT.

The genes are TRBV18 and TRBJ1-6; D not resolved. CDR1 KGHSH and CDR2 LQKENI come from the germline V gene. The CDR3 is 14 amino acids. V shed 1 base and J shed 5 bases, with 6 bases lying between them. CDR3 sequence (DNA): TGTGCCAGCTCACCACGGGGTGATAATTCACCCCTCCACTTT. It specifies CASSPRGDNSPLHF.

The rearrangement uses TRBV5-6 and TRBJ2-1, with no clear D. The germline V gene has CDR1 SGHDT and CDR2 YYEEEE. Deletions cut 1 base from V and 0 bases from J, with 8 bases between. This CDR3 comprises 15 residues. CDR3 sequence (DNA): TGTGCCAGCAGCTTGTCCCAGAGCTCCTACAATGAGCAGTTCTTC. It encodes CASSLSQSSYNEQFF.

This chain uses TRBV7-9 with TRBJ1-2; 7 bases map to TRBD1. The CDR3 extends over 15 amino acids. Germline CDR1 is SEHNR and CDR2 is FQNEAQ (reference sequence). Trimming at V came to 8 bases and at J to 2 bases, leaving 11 bases not matched to a gene. This chain's CDR3 is CASRQGGAGNYGYTF. CDR3 nucleotide sequence: TGTGCCAGCCGCCAGGGGGGGGCGGGGAACTATGGCTACACCTTC.

This clone was counted between two and nine times. V gene TRBV5-8 combines with J gene TRBJ1-3; D might be TRBD1 (5 bases). V lost 4 bases to trimming and J lost 2 bases, with 10 bases between them. This CDR3 has 14 amino acids. In germline, CDR1 is SGHTS, CDR2 YDEGEE. The CDR3 here is CASSGTTTGNTIYF. CDR3 in DNA: TGTGCCAGCAGCGGGACGACCACTGGAAACACCATATATTTT. Full variable domain (rest looked up from reference TRBV5-8 and TRBJ1-3): EAGVTQSPTHLIKTRGQQATLRCSPISGHTSVYWYQQALGLGLQFLLWYDEGEERNRGNFPPRFSGRQFPNYSSELNVNALELEDSALYLCASSGTTTGNTIYFGEGSWLTVV.

CDR3 bases: TGTGCCAGCAGTTCATCTTCTCGGGGAAGCTACACCTTC. This encodes CASSSSSRGSYTF. This sequence joins TRBV27 and TRBJ1-2, with D unresolved. CDR1 is MNHEY and CDR2 is SMNVEV in the germline V gene (reference sequence). V was pared by 4 bases and J by 9 bases, with 15 bases between. This CDR3 is built from 13 residues.

This rearrangement joins TRBV7-9 to TRBJ2-1, with TRBD1 matching over 7 bases. Trimming took 4 bases from V and 0 from J; bases not matched to a gene: 9. Germline CDR1 is SEHNR and CDR2 is FQNEAQ (reference sequence). The CDR3 runs 17 residues. The CDR3, as DNA: TGTGCCAGCAGCTCCGGGACAGTGTTGAGCTCCTACAATGAGCAGTTCTTC. Amino acid sequence: CASSSGTVLSSYNEQFF.

The chain is built from TRBV6-5 and TRBJ2-3; tentatively, D is TRBD2 (7 bases). The CDR3 runs 15 residues. The V gene lost 8 bases and the J gene lost 1 base, with 16 bases spanning the gap. CDR1 is MNHEY and CDR2 is SVGAGI in the germline V gene. The chain's CDR3 is CASLTAGAGTDTQYF. The CDR3 region has the DNA TGTGCCAGCCTTACTGCGGGGGCAGGCACAGATACGCAGTATTTT.

This CDR3 is CASSLTPGQGTSGNTIYF. DNA of the CDR3: TGCGCCAGCAGCCTAACGCCGGGACAGGGGACTTCTGGAAACACCATATATTTT. The chain is built from TRBV5-1 and TRBJ1-3, with TRBD1 matching over 10 bases. Germline trimming cut 4 bases from V and 1 base from J; bases unmatched to any gene: 11. The CDR3 runs to 18 residues. Germline assignment: CDR1 SGHRS and CDR2 YFSETQ.

This sequence joins TRBV5-6 and TRBJ1-5; D is possibly TRBD1 (6 bases). This CDR3 is 16 amino acids long. V lost 0 bases and J lost 4, with 14 bases in between. Germline-derived CDR1 and CDR2 are SGHDT and YYEEEE. This CDR3 is CASSLGWRGGNQPQHF. CDR3 DNA: TGTGCCAGCAGCTTGGGTTGGAGGGGGGGTAATCAGCCCCAGCATTTT.

The chain recombines TRBV24-1 with TRBJ1-2; 7 bases agree with TRBD1. CDR1 and CDR2 from the germline V gene are KGHDR and SFDVKD. Trimming took 10 bases from V and 1 from J; bases not matched to a gene: 8. This CDR3 spans 14 amino acids. In DNA, the CDR3 is TGTGCCACGGACCCCCAGGGGGGTAACTATGGCTACACCTTC. Translation gives CATDPQGGNYGYTF.

The CDR3 nucleotides are TGTGCCAGCAGCGTAGGGGTAGGGGGTAATCAGCCCCAGCATTTT. Its translation is CASSVGVGGNQPQHF. J is TRBJ1-5 and V is TRBV9; TRBD1 is a possible D gene (6 bases). Looked up from germline, CDR1 is SGDLS and CDR2 is YYNGEE. V shed 0 bases and J shed 4 bases, with 11 bases lying between them. CDR3 length: 15 residues.

The chain recombines TRBV27 with TRBJ2-3, with 11 bases lining up with TRBD2. This CDR3 comprises 16 residues. In germline, CDR1 is MNHEY, CDR2 SMNVEV (reference sequence). Trimming at V came to 3 bases and at J to 2 bases, leaving 4 bases not matched to a gene. CDR3 bases: TGTGCCAGCAGTTTTCTAGCGGGGGGTCTCACAGATACGCAGTATTTT. It codes for CASSFLAGGLTDTQYF.

The rearrangement joins TRBV29-1 to TRBJ2-5, with D unclear. This CDR3 contains 13 residues. The ends were cut back, 3 bases at V and 1 base at J, with 9 bases in the middle. Germline values: CDR1 SQVTM, CDR2 ANQGSEA. CDR3 coding DNA: TGCAGCGTTGATCGTGTGGGCCAAGAGACCCAGTACTTC. It specifies CSVDRVGQETQYF. Looking up the rest from reference TRBV29-1 and TRBJ2-5 gives the full variable domain: SAVISQKPSRDICQRGTSLTIQCQVDSQVTMMFWYRQQPGQSLTLIATANQGSEATYESGFVIDKFPISRPNLTFSTLTVSNMSPEDSSIYLCSVDRVGQETQYFGPGTRLLVL.

The chain employs TRBV20-1 and TRBJ2-5, with D possibly being TRBD2 (5 bases). Between the trimmed V and J ends, which lost 7 bases and 5 bases, there was a span of 11 bases. This CDR3 region has 11 residues. Germline CDR1 DFQATT, CDR2 SNEGSKA (reference sequence). The CDR3 bases are TGCAGTGGACTAACCACGGAGACCCAGTACTTC. This sequence encodes CSGLTTETQYF.

The genes are TRBV27 and TRBJ1-5; 10 bases fit TRBD1. J gave up 2 bases and V 5 bases, and 3 bases lay outside the gene matches. The CDR3 has 15 amino acids. CDR1 and CDR2 (germline): MNHEY, SMNVEV (reference sequence). The CDR3 DNA is TGTGCCAGCAGTGCCGGGACAGGGGGCAATCAGCCCCAGCATTTT. This sequence encodes CASSAGTGGNQPQHF.

This clone came up a few times. The genes are TRBV27 and TRBJ1-5, with D tentatively TRBD1 (6 bases). V was cut by 6 bases and J by 2 bases, with 14 bases left in between. Per germline, CDR1 MNHEY and CDR2 SMNVEV (reference sequence). The CDR3 length is 15 residues. CDR3 bases: TGTGCCAGCAGGGAGGGGGTTTTGGGCAATCAGCCCCAGCATTTT. Translated, it gives CASREGVLGNQPQHF.

V is TRBV28 and J is TRBJ2-3; 11 bases agree with TRBD2. Trimming at V came to 7 bases and at J to 3 bases, leaving 18 bases not matched to a gene. This CDR3 comprises 19 residues. CDR1 is MDHEN, CDR2 SYDVKM, per germline. This CDR3 is CASTLSLAGGVLKTDTQYF. The DNA for the CDR3 is TGTGCCAGCACCTTGAGTCTAGCGGGAGGAGTTTTGAAGACAGATACGCAGTATTTT.

The chain couples TRBV19 to TRBJ1-5; TRBD1 is a possible D gene (5 bases). CDR3 length: 14 amino acids. Germline loops: CDR1 LNHDA, CDR2 SQIVND (reference sequence). Trimming stripped 3 bases from V and 2 bases from J, with 8 bases between. Here the CDR3 reads CASSILRGNQPQHF. The DNA for the CDR3 is TGTGCCAGTAGTATTCTCAGGGGCAATCAGCCCCAGCATTTT.

The chain uses TRBV24-1 and TRBJ1-2; D perhaps matches TRBD1 (6 bases). Deletions cut 0 bases from V and 3 bases from J, with 16 bases between. The CDR3 loop spans 17 amino acids. Germline V CDR1 and CDR2: KGHDR, SFDVKD. The CDR3, as DNA: TGTGCCACCAGTGATTTGCAAAGGGGGGGAGAGGACTATGGCTACACCTTC. Amino acid sequence: CATSDLQRGGEDYGYTF.

The V and J genes are TRBV6-1 and TRBJ1-5; no clear D gene. The CDR3 length is 14 residues. Trimming removed 4 bases at V and 0 bases at J, with 7 bases between. Germline V gives CDR1 MNHNS, CDR2 SASEGT. This CDR3 reads CASSAAYSNQPQHF. The CDR3 bases are TGTGCCAGCAGTGCAGCTTATAGCAATCAGCCCCAGCATTTT.

This chain joins TRBV6-5 and TRBJ2-7; 7 bases are a match to TRBD2. The V segment lost 5 bases and the J segment 2 bases; nucleotides outside the gene matches: 3. The CDR3 runs to 13 residues. Germline loops: CDR1 MNHEY, CDR2 SVGAGI. The CDR3 protein is CASSPSGTYEQYF. CDR3 nucleotide sequence: TGTGCCAGCAGTCCCAGCGGGACCTACGAGCAGTACTTC.